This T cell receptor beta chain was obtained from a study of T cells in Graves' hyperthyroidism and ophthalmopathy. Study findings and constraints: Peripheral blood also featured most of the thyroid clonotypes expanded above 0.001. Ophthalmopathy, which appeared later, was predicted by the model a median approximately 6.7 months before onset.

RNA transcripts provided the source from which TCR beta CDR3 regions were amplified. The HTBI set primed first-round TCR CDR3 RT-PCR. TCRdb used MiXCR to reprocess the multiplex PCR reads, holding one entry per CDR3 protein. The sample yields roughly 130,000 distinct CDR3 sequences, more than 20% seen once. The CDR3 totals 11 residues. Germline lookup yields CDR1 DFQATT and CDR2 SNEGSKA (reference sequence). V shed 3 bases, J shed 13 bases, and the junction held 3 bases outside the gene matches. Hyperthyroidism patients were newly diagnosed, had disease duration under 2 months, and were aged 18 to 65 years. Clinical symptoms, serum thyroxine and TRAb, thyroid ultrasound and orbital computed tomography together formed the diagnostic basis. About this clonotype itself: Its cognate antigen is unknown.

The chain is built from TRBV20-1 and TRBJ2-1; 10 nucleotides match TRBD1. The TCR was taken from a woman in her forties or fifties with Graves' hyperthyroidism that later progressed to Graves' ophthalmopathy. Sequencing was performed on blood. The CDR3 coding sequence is TGCAGTGCTAGTTGGGACAGGGGACAGTTCTTC. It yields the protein CSASWDRGQFF.